This record covers a single T cell receptor beta chain. Its antigen is still unknown. No quality values exist for individual bases; no much larger clone is one base distant. The entry originates in a study of CD8 T cells in Susac syndrome (dated by TCRdb to about 2019). General notes on the study: Of the Susac syndrome patients who were sequenced, eight were in clinical remission while roughly six had clinically active disease. At the time of blood withdrawal, Susac syndrome patients were either therapy-naive, taking corticosteroids (with some also receiving IVIg), or on IVIg alone. Whether CD8+ T cell activation and differentiation in Susac syndrome was antigen driven was tested using repertoire sequencing. Beyond this particular receptor, the publication reports: The CD4+ T cell repertoire of patients with Susac syndrome showed no detectable clonal expansion. The study acknowledged that relatively few individuals were included in the TCR sequencing and HLA analysis.

From the cysteine up to the phenylalanine, the CDR3 has a length of 15 residues. Solely the CDR3 DNA is kept, with 45 bases framed from the first base. Trimming at the junction amounts to 6 bases on V and 8 bases on J, and the germline ends lie 17 bases apart. The germline V gene encodes CDR1 MRHNA and CDR2 SNTAGT. RNA was extracted using the RNeasy kit, and roughly 0.5 to 1 ug of the RNA was reverse transcribed with random hexamers. The immunoSEQ multiplex PCR assay, covering 54 Vbeta and 13 Jbeta segments, was used to amplify TCR beta CDR3 regions. To correct PCR amplification bias, a synthetic template baseline was used for both primer optimization and computational correction. The original pipeline was this. Only productive sequences were kept, with reads annotated to V, D and J genes according to IMGT and analyzed in immunoSEQ Analyzer. Clonality was calculated as one minus the Shannon entropy normalized by log2 of the number of productive unique sequences. For each patient and control, public and private clones were evaluated within the 100 most prevalent clones. Clones were defined as Susac-specific when absent from the healthy and MS cohorts, from roughly 1,100 published viral clones and from other ImmuneACCESS disease sequences. TCRdb trimmed public reads at Q25 via fastp, called clones via MiXCR and kept in-frame beta chains. Entries that share a CDR3 protein sequence are merged under the most common genes and DNA. The authors' filters were not applied to this entry. The sample has about 180,000 distinct CDR3 sequences on record, 90% to 95% of them singletons. Of the sample, 0.12% falls within the top ten clones.

Peripheral blood CD8+ and CD4+ T cells from healthy donors, Susac syndrome patients and multiple sclerosis patients were profiled using high-throughput TCR beta sequencing. Recently defined diagnostic criteria for definite or probable disease were met by the Susac syndrome patients. Bulk CD8+ and CD4+ T cells were purified by magnetic negative isolation, whereas CD8+ TEMRA cells were enriched by FACS. Blood was collected in EDTA tubes and processed within 24 hours, with PBMCs isolated through density gradient centrifugation. PBMCs intended for TCR sequencing were cryopreserved in liquid nitrogen and were subsequently thawed in a 37 degrees C water bath. The sorted or isolated CD4+, CD8+ and CD8+ TEMRA cells had a purity of 90% or higher.

The chain couples TRBV6-4 to TRBJ1-6, and perhaps TRBD1 as D gene, on 6 matching bases. The receptor was derived from a human donor with Susac syndrome. The sample comprised CD4+ T cells from PBMCs. The DNA sequence reads TGTGCCAGCAGGGCCGAGGGGGGGCGTTATTCACCCCTCCACTTT. Its protein is CASRAEGGRYSPLHF.